The source of this TCR beta chain is a study of long-term antiretroviral therapy in people with HIV (dated by TCRdb to about 2022). Context from the whole study: The earliest samples were collected approximately a decade before the 2015 WHO recommendation for immediate ART, a period when ART was typically delayed until CD4 counts fell. Whether ART initiation and durable HIV suppression were associated with changes in peripheral blood TRB repertoire composition and diversity was tested in a retrospective serial study. A total of roughly 180 cryopreserved PBMC samples were contributed to the cohort by 30 adults with confirmed HIV infection, with samples collected serially over a mean of approximately 6 years (range 1-12). Among the roughly 30 participants with HIV, approximately 10 were female. No cross-contamination during QIAcube processing was shown when test extractions of a monoclonal T-cell line were performed alongside 25 to 35 polyclonal samples.

On the study overall, not on this receptor specifically: The samples span the years 2004 to 2017, and the ART regimens used may be less effective than current regimens. Starting ART was linked to a significant rise in TRB diversity, yet even with long-term ART the diversity remained significantly lower than in transplant donor controls. The repertoire was dominated across all time points by expanded TRB clones identified before ART initiation, although this dominance was seen to fluctuate and to decrease in many PLHIV after ART. Because cell numbers in pre-ART samples were limited, unsorted PBMC were profiled instead of sorted CD4+ and CD8+ T cells. Inferences about post-ART repertoire changes are limited because no data were available on ART adherence, viral resistance or therapy changes. Since PBMC availability was limited, sequencing covered only the TCR beta chain, with no alpha chain pairing. Compared with controls, HIV repertoires had narrower CDR3 length ranges, and the network structure pointed to an antigen-experienced repertoire that shifted only slightly toward naive after ART.

CDR1 and CDR2, per the germline V gene, are SGDLS and YYNGEE. From cysteine to phenylalanine, the CDR3 is 19 amino acids long. The DNA shown is the 57-base CDR3, in frame from base 1. V gives up 4 bases and J gives up 2 bases, and the segment between their germline ends measures 25 bases. Participants were included only if at least one PBMC sample before ART initiation and at least two post-ART samples were available. Every participant with HIV received treatment in the United States of America. Before DNA extraction, cryopreserved samples containing roughly 1-10 million PBMC were thawed and washed. At the time of the earliest PBMC sample for each participant with HIV, ages ranged from about 23 to 60 years. Per participant, PBMC samples came from 1-4 timepoints prior to ART initiation and 2-8 timepoints following ART initiation, for a median of 7 samples. For every participant, serial HIV viral load, CD4+ T-cell count, ART history and demographic data were obtained. Using a Qiagen kit on a QIAcube, genomic DNA was extracted from unsorted PBMC, with samples processed in batches of 12.

The immunoSEQ hsTCRB v3.0 assay was used at survey level resolution for TRB variable region sequencing. TRB sequencing targeted a depth of about 35,000-55,000 T-cell genomes per sample. An Illumina MiSeq with a v3 150-cycle kit was used to sequence the pooled TRB libraries. The paper's processing steps were these. Repertoire analysis was run in R within a reproducible Nextflow workflow that covered QC, data transformation and analysis. Custom analyses were implemented in LymphoSeq2, an R package for AIRR-Seq data exploration. After excluding several samples that yielded fewer than 5000 total TRB sequences, approximately 170 HIV repertoires remained for analysis. Among the approximately 200 retained HIV repertoires, 55 to 65 were collected before ART initiation and around 130 were collected after ART initiation. Repertoires were downsampled to 5000 TRB nucleotide sequences, and summary statistics were averaged over 100 downsampling iterations. Only TRB sequences with CDR3 regions of at least seven amino acids were retained for analysis. A Shannon entropy-derived clonality score and the Gini coefficient were used to measure diversity. In the repertoire networks, any two of the top 5000 CDR3 amino acid sequences were connected whenever the two sequences differed by an edit distance of one. For TRB CDR3 amino acid sequences, GLIPH2 was used to predict antigen specificity groups and MHC restriction. To flag known associations with CMV, EBV, HIV or tissue antigens, CDR3 amino acid sequences were compared against VDJdb and McPAS-TCR. Pre-ART, post-ART and control groups were compared with Wilcoxon signed-rank tests and Holm-Bonferroni correction. This is the immuneACCESS table as TCRdb keeps it, with only in-frame sequences that have V and J called. A part of the clones is gone; compared with another copy, unresolved V genes explain less than half, and the rest is unexplained. Clonal size and the V and J genes are those of that table, whereas D and trimming came from the DNA. This sample lists roughly 20,000 clones; about four fifths were detected once. The top ten clonotypes cover over 6.5% of the sample.

This clone has just a few counts. The antigen this receptor binds is unknown. Base qualities are missing; no much larger clone stands one base away. The sequences come from unsorted PBMCs, collected at the start of antiretroviral therapy. The V and J segments used are TRBV9 and TRBJ1-5; the best D guess is TRBD1, with 5 bases matching. The TCR comes from a man aged 50 to 59 with HIV. Here is the DNA: TGTGCCAGCAGCCCCTCTCACGGGGGTTCCGGCGGGGGCAATCAGCCCCAGCATTTT. It specifies CASSPSHGGSGGGNQPQHF.